This is a list of T cell receptor beta chains from one sample in a study of tumor-infiltrating lymphocytes in primary liver carcinoma. Each CDR3 protein gets one entry after TCRdb re-called the multiplex PCR reads with MiXCR. The table records 300,000 to 350,000 distinct CDR3 sequences, less than 65% of them present only once. The sample consisted of peripheral blood. The origin of the receptors is a man aged 40-50 years with primary liver carcinoma and hepatitis B virus infection. Both conserved end residues are part of each CDR3. D genes are given only for firm matches. Expanded clones are given a class, and other clones once, few, many or no size at all.

J gene	V gene	clone size	D gene	CDR3 DNA	CDR3 protein
TRBJ2-1	TRBV4-2	many	TRBD2	TGTGCCAGCAGCCAACGCGGGACTAGCGGGAACAATGAGCAGTTCTTC	CASSQRGTSGNNEQFF
TRBJ1-3	TRBV28	-	-	TGTGCCAGCTACGGGGGGAGCTCTGGAAACACCATATATTTT	CASYGGSSGNTIYF
TRBJ2-1	TRBV11-2	-	TRBD2	TGTGTCAGCAGCTTAGGGTCTCTAGCGGGATCGCACAATGAGCGGTTCTTC	CVSSLGSLAGSHNERFF
TRBJ2-5	TRBV11-1	-	TRBD2	TGTGCCAGCAGCTTGCACGGACTAGCCCAAGAGACCCAGTACTTC	CASSLHGLAQETQYF
TRBJ2-7	TRBV10-2	many	-	TGCGCCAGCAGTGAGATAGGGACCGGCGGCGAGCAGTACTTC	CASSEIGTGGEQYF
TRBJ2-3	TRBV10-2	many	-	TGCGCCAGCGGGGGGGCTAGCGCCGGTCCTACAGATACGCAGTATTTT	CASGGASAGPTDTQYF
TRBJ2-3	TRBV4-2	many	-	TGTGCCAGCAGCCAAGAACTCACAGATACGCAGTATTTT	CASSQELTDTQYF
TRBJ2-5	TRBV10-3	few	-	TGTGCCATCAGTGAGTCACCAGGGGAGGAGACCCAGTACTTC	CAISESPGEETQYF
TRBJ1-3	TRBV6-5	few	-	TGTGCCAGCAGTGGGACATCGCCTGGAAACACCATATATTTT	CASSGTSPGNTIYF
TRBJ2-7	TRBV5-6	few	TRBD1	TGTGCCAGCAGCGCCACAGGGGCCCGCGAGGGGCAGAACTCCTACGAGCAGTACTTC	CASSATGAREGQNSYEQYF
TRBJ2-2	TRBV7-8	-	-	TGTGCCAGCAGCCAAGTGGGGTTCCCCCCCAGGGAGCTGTTTTTT	CASSQVGFPPRELFF
TRBJ2-3	TRBV12-3/TRBV12-4	few	TRBD2	TGTGCCAGCACCTCCGGGACTAGCGGGGGGACAGATACGCAGTATTTT	CASTSGTSGGTDTQYF
TRBJ2-2	TRBV4-2	-	-	TGTGCCAGCAGCCGAGGGGTCCGATCGTCCGGGGAGCTGCTTTTT	CASSRGVRSSGELLF
TRBJ1-3	TRBV7-9	few	-	TGTGCCAGCAGCTCGGAGACTAGTGGAAACACCATATATTTT	CASSSETSGNTIYF
TRBJ1-5	TRBV6-1	-	-	TGTGCCAGTACAAGTCATCCACAGGGAAACAATAAGCCCCAGCATTTT	CASTSHPQGNNKPQHF
TRBJ2-7	TRBV6-2/TRBV6-3	many	TRBD1	TGTGCCAGCAGCCTCCGGGACAGGGCCCACGAGCAGTACTTC	CASSLRDRAHEQYF
TRBJ2-1	TRBV5-8	-	-	TGTGCCAGCAGCTTGTGGAGGGGCAATGAGCAGTTCTTC	CASSLWRGNEQFF
TRBJ2-7	TRBV4-3	few	-	TGCGCCAGCAGCCAAGATACAACACACTACTACGAGCAGTACTTC	CASSQDTTHYYEQYF
TRBJ2-1	TRBV11-3	-	-	TGTGCTAGCAGCTTGCCAGGGATGAATGAGCAGTTCTTC	CASSLPGMNEQFF
TRBJ2-7	TRBV11-2	-	TRBD2	TGTGCCAGCACCTGGCGGGACAGCCGGACTAGCGGAAGTTACGAGCAGTACTTC	CASTWRDSRTSGSYEQYF
TRBJ1-1	TRBV6-2/TRBV6-3	-	-	TGTGCCAGCAGTACCCCAACAGGGAACACTGAAGCTTTCTTT	CASSTPTGNTEAFF
TRBJ2-2	TRBV29-1	once	-	TGCAGCGTTGTTTTCAGTGGTACCGGGGAGCTGTTTTTC	CSVVFSGTGELFF
TRBJ2-5	TRBV10-3	-	-	TGTGCCATCAGTGAGATGGGCAAGATCCAGTACTTC	CAISEMGKIQYF
TRBJ2-2	TRBV6-2/TRBV6-3	-	-	TGTGCCAGCAGTTACCGCAGCGGGCGCACCAGGGAGCTGTTTTTT	CASSYRSGRTRELFF
TRBJ2-1	TRBV11-2	-	-	TGTGCCGGCAGCTTAGTAGTGGGGAGGTGGGGCACGGATGAGCAGTTCTTC	CAGSLVVGRWGTDEQFF
TRBJ2-3	TRBV10-3	many	-	TGTGCCATCAGTGACCTCGGAGTTCTTGCAGATACGCAGTATTTT	CAISDLGVLADTQYF
TRBJ1-5	TRBV6-2/TRBV6-3	-	-	TGTGCCAGCAATGACGGGGGAGGCGATCAGCCCCAGCATTTT	CASNDGGGDQPQHF
TRBJ2-7	TRBV6-6	-	-	TGTGCCAGCACCCCCGGAGGGGGGTACAACGAGCAGTACTTC	CASTPGGGYNEQYF
TRBJ2-7	TRBV11-2	few	-	TGTGCCAGCAGCTTACGCGGTGAGTCCTACGAGCAGTACTTC	CASSLRGESYEQYF
TRBJ2-1	TRBV7-9	-	TRBD2	TGTGCCAGCAGCCCACCCCCTTCGGCGGGAGGGACATACAATGAGCAGTTCTTC	CASSPPPSAGGTYNEQFF
TRBJ2-1	TRBV11-2	-	-	TGTATCAGCAGCTTAGAGCCAAGAAATGAGCAGTTCTTC	CISSLEPRNEQFF
TRBJ2-7	TRBV10-3	-	TRBD2	TGTGCCATCAGTGACCCCGGGACTAGAGGGAACTACGAGCAGTACTTC	CAISDPGTRGNYEQYF
TRBJ2-7	TRBV28	-	-	TGTGCCAGCAGTTTAAACTGGTGGTCCGGGGGTAGAGGGAACTACGAGCAGTACTTC	CASSLNWWSGGRGNYEQYF
TRBJ1-5	TRBV6-2/TRBV6-3	many	-	TGTGCCAGCAGTTGGTCCACGGATAGCAATCAGCCCCAGCATTTT	CASSWSTDSNQPQHF
TRBJ2-3	TRBV28	many	TRBD2	TGTGCCAGCAGTCTTTCAATCTCCCTAGCGGACACAGATACGCAGTATTTT	CASSLSISLADTDTQYF
TRBJ2-7	TRBV29-1	-	-	-	CSVGGGAACEQYF
TRBJ2-1	TRBV5-1	few	-	TGCGCCAGCAGCTTTGGGGGAGACAATGAGCAGTTCTTC	CASSFGGDNEQFF
TRBJ1-1	TRBV6-1	-	-	TGTGCCAGCACCTCGGGGAGGGCCCCCAACACTGAAGCTTTCTTT	CASTSGRAPNTEAFF
TRBJ1-3	TRBV29-1	-	-	TGCAGTCTATTACCCAGGCAAGGAAACACCATATATTTT	CSLLPRQGNTIYF
TRBJ2-3	TRBV4-3	many	TRBD1	TGCGCCAGCAGTACACAGGGGGGTGCGGATACGCAGTATTTT	CASSTQGGADTQYF
TRBJ2-2	TRBV6-5	-	TRBD1	TGTGGCAGCGATGGAGGACAGGGAGGCACCGGGGGGCTGTTTTTT	CGSDGGQGGTGGLFF
TRBJ2-7	TRBV11-3	-	TRBD1	TGTGCCAGCAACTCTGGGACAGTATACGAGCAGTACTTC	CASNSGTVYEQYF
TRBJ2-7	TRBV11-2	-	-	TGTGCCAGCAGAGGGAGCTCCTACGAGCTGTACTTC	CASRGSSYELYF
TRBJ2-1	TRBV11-2	-	-	TGTGTCAGCAGTTTAGCAGGCCGCATAATTTACAATGAGCAGTTCTTC	CVSSLAGRIIYNEQFF